What follows are 7 T cell receptor beta chains derived from one specimen sequenced in a study of CD8+CD57+ T cells in acquired aplastic anemia. Selection for sequencing was limited to patients who had shown CD8+CD57+ cell expansion by flow cytometry. TCR beta VDJ combinations and CDR3 sequences were profiled from genomic DNA. TCRdb fed the reads into MiXCR, producing one record per CDR3 protein. The profile shows some 180,000 distinct CDR3 sequences, less than 50% of them singletons. Sequencing input: sorted CD4+, CD8+, or CD8+CD57+ T cells (not recorded which) from PBMCs. The receptors originated from a human donor with aplastic anemia.

This clonotype was counted a single time. This chain links TRBV11-1 with TRBJ2-1, with 8 bases fitting TRBD1. From germline, CDR1 is SGHAT and CDR2 FQDESV (reference sequence). J was trimmed by 6 bases and V by 0 bases; bases with no gene match: 4. The CDR3 covers 15 residues. The DNA for the CDR3 is TGTGCCAGCAGCTTAGCCAGGGGGCGCGGCAATGAGCAGTTCTTC. Encoded protein: CASSLARGRGNEQFF.

The sample holds many counts of this clonotype. CDR3 DNA: TGTGCCAGCAGCCTCACAGCGAACACTGAAGCTTTCTTT. Translated: CASSLTANTEAFF. V usage is TRBV14 and J usage is TRBJ1-1; D is uncertain. This CDR3 region has 13 residues. The V and J ends lost 4 bases and 1 base respectively, with 7 bases between them. The germline V gene encodes CDR1 SGHDN and CDR2 FVKESK.

The V gene is TRBV25-1, the J gene TRBJ2-1; 11 nucleotides agree with TRBD2. Per germline, CDR1 MGHDK and CDR2 SYGVNS. The CDR3 extends over 15 amino acids. J lost 5 bases, V lost 4 bases, and 4 bases had no gene match. The CDR3 sequence: CASSATSGGNNEQFF. In nucleotides, the CDR3 is TGTGCCAGCAGTGCAACTAGCGGGGGTAACAATGAGCAGTTCTTC.

There are a few counts of this clonotype. One junction end disagrees with the germline gene, perhaps due to a read error. V usage is TRBV6-1 and J usage is TRBJ1-2; 10 bases agree with TRBD1. Germline assignment: CDR1 MNHNS and CDR2 SASEGT. The CDR3 extends over 16 amino acids. The CDR3 region has the DNA TGTGCCAGCAAAATGCCCGGGACAGGGGCCACGGGCGGCTACACCTTT. Translating gives CASKMPGTGATGGYTF.

This clonotype was observed a handful of times. This chain uses TRBV27 with TRBJ2-7; D is unclear. This CDR3 is 13 amino acids long. V shed 8 bases and J shed 4 bases, with 15 bases lying between them. Per germline, CDR1 MNHEY and CDR2 SMNVEV (reference sequence). The CDR3: CASGIGPRYEQYF. The DNA of the CDR3 is TGTGCCAGCGGAATAGGACCCCGGTACGAGCAGTACTTC.

This clonotype was seen once. The genes are TRBV2 and TRBJ2-5, with TRBD2 identical over 9 bases. This CDR3 contains 14 residues. Trimming at V came to 7 bases and at J to 4 bases, leaving 7 bases not matched to a gene. Germline values: CDR1 SNHLY, CDR2 FYNNEI. The chain's CDR3 is CASTPGLAPETQYF. The CDR3 DNA reads as TGTGCCAGCACCCCGGGACTAGCCCCAGAGACCCAGTACTTC.

The chain carries TRBV15 and TRBJ2-1; D is uncertain. The germline V and J ends were trimmed by 5 bases and 8 bases, with 13 bases remaining between them. The CDR3 runs 13 residues. The germline V gene encodes CDR1 LNHNV and CDR2 YYDKDF (reference sequence). The CDR3 is CATSAPQWDEQFF. For the CDR3, the DNA is TGTGCCACCAGCGCCCCGCAATGGGATGAGCAGTTCTTC.